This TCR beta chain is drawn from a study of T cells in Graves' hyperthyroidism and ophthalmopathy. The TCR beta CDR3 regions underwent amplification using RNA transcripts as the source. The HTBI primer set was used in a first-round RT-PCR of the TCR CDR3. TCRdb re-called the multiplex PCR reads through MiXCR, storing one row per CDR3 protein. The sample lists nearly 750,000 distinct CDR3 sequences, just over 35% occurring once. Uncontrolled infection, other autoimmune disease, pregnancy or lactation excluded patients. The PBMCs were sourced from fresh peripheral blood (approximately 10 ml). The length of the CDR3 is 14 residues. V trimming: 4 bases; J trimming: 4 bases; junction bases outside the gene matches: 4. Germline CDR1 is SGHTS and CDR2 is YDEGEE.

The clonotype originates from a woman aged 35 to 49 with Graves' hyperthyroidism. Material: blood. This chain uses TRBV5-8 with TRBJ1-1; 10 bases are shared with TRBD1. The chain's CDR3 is CASSIRDRGTEAFF. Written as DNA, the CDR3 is TGTGCCAGCAGCATCCGGGACAGGGGCACTGAAGCTTTCTTT.